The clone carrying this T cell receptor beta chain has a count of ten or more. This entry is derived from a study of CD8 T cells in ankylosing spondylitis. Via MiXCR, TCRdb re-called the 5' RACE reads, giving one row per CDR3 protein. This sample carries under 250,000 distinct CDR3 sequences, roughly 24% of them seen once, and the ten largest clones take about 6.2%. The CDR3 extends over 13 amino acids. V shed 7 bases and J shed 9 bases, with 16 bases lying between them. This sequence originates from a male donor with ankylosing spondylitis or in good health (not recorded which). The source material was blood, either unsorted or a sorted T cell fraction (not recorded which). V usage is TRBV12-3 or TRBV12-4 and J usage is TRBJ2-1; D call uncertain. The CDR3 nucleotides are TGTGCCAGCACCTTAGCTAGTTTGGTTGAGCAGTTCTTC. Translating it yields CASTLASLVEQFF.